This is a list of T cell receptor beta chains from one sample in a study of CD8 T cells in ankylosing spondylitis. TCRdb called the 5' RACE reads again in MiXCR, with one record for every CDR3 protein. The table has around 770,000 distinct CDR3 sequences, 12% seen once. Sequences were obtained from blood, either unsorted or a sorted T cell fraction (not recorded which). These receptors all come from a male donor with ankylosing spondylitis. CDR3s include the opening cysteine and the closing phenylalanine or tryptophan. The D gene is left open where the match is weak. Where a row states a size, it is once, few, many or the class of an expanded clone; other rows omit it.

d_call clone_size j_call v_call cdr3_aa cdr3_nt
. few TRBJ2-5 TRBV20-1 CSAHRNRAQYF TGCAGTGCCCACCGGAACCGGGCGCAGTACTTC
. few TRBJ2-5 TRBV20-1 CSALSGTKKETQYF TGCAGTGCTCTATCCGGGACCAAGAAAGAGACCCAGTACTTC
. many TRBJ2-1 TRBV20-1 CSAPWAAEQFF TGCAGTGCCCCCTGGGCCGCGGAGCAGTTCTTC
. . TRBJ2-5 TRBV29-1 CSVRTSETQYF TGCAGCGTTCGGACCTCTGAGACCCAGTACTTC
TRBD2 few TRBJ2-1 TRBV28 CASSSNGKREEGGGFF TGTGCCAGCAGTTCGAACGGCAAGCGGGAGGAAGGGGGCGGGTTCTTC
TRBD1 few TRBJ1-4 TRBV7-2 CASSPGQIPEKLFF TGTGCCAGCAGCCCGGGACAGATCCCTGAAAAACTGTTTTTT
. . TRBJ2-5 TRBV5-1 CASSLPLQETQYF TGTGCCAGCAGCCTGCCATTACAAGAGACCCAGTACTTC
TRBD1 . TRBJ2-1 TRBV18 CASSPDWTGSNEQFF TGTGCCAGCTCACCGGATTGGACAGGCTCCAATGAGCAGTTCTTC
. few TRBJ2-1 TRBV20-1 CSASASPPQAPYNEQFF TGCAGTGCTAGTGCGTCCCCTCCTCAGGCACCGTACAATGAGCAGTTCTTC
. . TRBJ1-2 TRBV10-3 CAISESAHAGVPGYTF TGTGCCATCAGTGAGTCGGCCCATGCAGGGGTCCCTGGCTACACCTTC